The T cell receptor (beta chain) under discussion was sequenced for a study of shared clonotypes between healthy human individuals. This CDR3 region has 13 residues. V was shortened by 5 bases and J by 0 bases, with 8 bases between the two germline ends. Germline V gives CDR1 SGHRS, CDR2 YFSETQ. The repertoire was sequenced with immunoSEQ multiplex PCR; TCRdb's copy has only in-frame clones and lacks some. The repertoire holds about 1.5 million clones, with nearly 99% as singletons. This clone was found once. The sequenced material came from naive CD4+ T cells sorted from blood. Subset in this sample: CD45RA+ positively selected. This chain uses TRBV5-1 with TRBJ1-2; tentative D call: TRBD1 (5 bases). The clonotype originates from a young man in good health. The CDR3 coding sequence is TGCGCCAGCAGGGGGCCCTCTAACTATGGCTACACCTTC. Its protein product is CASRGPSNYGYTF.